These 20 T cell receptor beta chains were all obtained from the same sample, sequenced in a study of post-analysis software for immune sequencing data. The study's findings and limits: Five or six TRBV segments (TRBV5-6, TRBV5-1 and TRBV20-1 among them) occurred more frequently in patients than in controls.

These receptors are not linked to any known antigen. Unique molecular identifiers were present in the TCR beta cDNA libraries. TCRdb analysed the PCR reads with MiXCR anew, one entry per CDR3 protein. The table includes 450,000 or so distinct CDR3 sequences, approximately 45% detected once. The sequencing input was blood. These TCRs come from a girl aged 5-17 years with multiple sclerosis.

This clonotype was counted between two and nine times. The V gene is TRBV4-1, the J gene TRBJ1-5; D is possibly TRBD1 (5 bases). Trimming took 0 bases from V and 5 from J, leaving 14 bases between them. Germline assignment: CDR1 MGHRA and CDR2 YSYEKL. CDR3 length equals 16 residues. The chain's CDR3 is CASSQDMDINYQPQHF. The CDR3 DNA sequence: TGCGCCAGCAGCCAAGATATGGACATTAACTATCAGCCCCAGCATTTT.

The sample holds a few counts of this clonotype. For the CDR3, the DNA is TGTGCCAGCAGAACTCGGACAAGGAACTATGGCTACACCTTC. Its translation: CASRTRTRNYGYTF. V is TRBV6-2 or TRBV6-3 and J is TRBJ1-2, with TRBD1 as a possible D gene (5 bases). Trimming left V 6 bases short and J 2 bases short, with 13 bases between. This CDR3 region has 14 residues. The V gene's germline CDR1 is MNHEY and CDR2 SVGEGT.

This chain links TRBV29-1 with TRBJ2-7, with TRBD2 as a possible D gene (6 bases). Germline V gene data show CDR1 as SQVTM and CDR2 as ANQGSEA. The CDR3 sequence is 13 residues long. The germline V and J ends were trimmed by 6 bases and 3 bases, with 15 bases remaining between them. This CDR3 reads CSVIGGNVYEQYF. CDR3 sequence (DNA): TGCAGCGTAATAGGCGGGAATGTCTACGAGCAGTACTTC.

The rearrangement joins TRBV12-3 or TRBV12-4 to TRBJ2-1; the match to TRBD2 covers 13 bases. The CDR3 runs to 15 residues. The V gene end was trimmed by 5 bases and the J gene end by 6 bases; junction bases not matched to a gene: 4. The CDR3 nucleotides read TGTGCCAGCAGTCGGAGGACTAGCGGGAGCAATGAGCAGTTCTTC. As protein: CASSRRTSGSNEQFF.

The chain links TRBV4-1 to TRBJ2-5; 14 nucleotides line up with TRBD2. The CDR3 totals 21 residues. The ends lost 1 base at V and 0 bases at J; junction bases unmatched: 13. CDR1 and CDR2 (germline): MGHRA, YSYEKL. CDR3 protein: CASSQARGGTSGRVYQETQYF. The CDR3 coding sequence is TGCGCCAGCAGCCAAGCTCGTGGAGGGACTAGCGGGAGAGTGTACCAAGAGACCCAGTACTTC.

As concerns this clonotype: Since no conserved phenylalanine or tryptophan closes the CDR3, a read error is the likely cause. V usage is TRBV5-1 and J usage is TRBJ1-1; D is unclear. Trimming removed 5 bases at V and 0 bases at J, with 11 bases between. Germline CDR1 is SGHRS and CDR2 is YFSETQ. The CDR3 runs 14 residues. For the CDR3, the DNA is TGCGCCAGCAGTAGAGGGAGCATGAACACTGAAGCTTTCCTT. It yields the protein CASSRGSMNTEAFL.

A note on this clonotype: One end of the junction varies from germline; a read error may be responsible. The chain joins TRBV3-1 to TRBJ2-1; the D gene is possibly TRBD1 (6 bases). The CDR3 is 15 amino acids. Germline assignment: CDR1 LGHDT and CDR2 YNNKEL (reference sequence). CDR3 in amino acids: CASSQGSGTSNVQFF. CDR3 bases: TGTGCCAGCAGCCAAGGTTCCGGGACAAGCAATGTGCAGTTCTTC.

The J gene is TRBJ2-1, the V gene TRBV20-1; TRBD2 matches at 10 bases. The CDR3 contains 16 residues. V gave up 3 bases and J gave up 9 bases; unmatched junction bases: 14. Germline CDR1 DFQATT, CDR2 SNEGSKA (reference sequence). CDR3 protein: CSASSLAGVGVGEQFF. Written as DNA, the CDR3 is TGCAGTGCTAGTTCTCTAGCGGGAGTGGGTGTGGGTGAGCAGTTCTTC.

The CDR3 DNA reads as TGCGCCAGCAGCCAAACAGGGTTCCACTCTGGGGCCAACGTCCTGACTTTC. Translated, it gives CASSQTGFHSGANVLTF. The chain combines TRBV4-1 with TRBJ2-6, with D maybe TRBD1 (6 bases). The CDR3 loop spans 17 amino acids. V was clipped by 2 bases and J by 0 bases, with 11 bases between them. CDR1 is MGHRA and CDR2 is YSYEKL in the germline V gene.

The CDR3 DNA is TGTGCCAGCAGCCCCTTTGGGTCGGCTAATGAAAAACTGTTTTTT. Protein product: CASSPFGSANEKLFF. The rearrangement joins TRBV25-1 to TRBJ1-4, with unresolved D. CDR3 length: 15 residues. Deletions cut 6 bases from V and 3 bases from J, with 14 bases between. Germline CDR1 is MGHDK and CDR2 is SYGVNS.

The gene calls are TRBV7-2 and TRBJ2-1; D unclear. This CDR3 has 13 residues. V shed 5 bases and J shed 9 bases, with 14 bases lying between them. Germline CDR1 is SGHTA and CDR2 is FQGNSA. The CDR3 DNA reads as TGTGCCAGCAGCACGGGCCCTATAGGTGAGCAGTTCTTC. Its translation: CASSTGPIGEQFF.

This clonotype has just a few counts. V is TRBV9 and J is TRBJ2-3; D remains ambiguous. The CDR3 sequence is 15 residues long. V was pared by 4 bases and J by 1 base, with 13 bases between. Germline V gene sequence: CDR1 SGDLS, CDR2 YYNGEE. The CDR3 DNA follows: TGTGCCAGCAGCCCCCGAGACATCGGCACAGATACGCAGTATTTT. Encoded protein: CASSPRDIGTDTQYF.

This clonotype was found a few times. The V call is TRBV29-1, the J call TRBJ2-3; D is possibly TRBD1 (6 bases). This CDR3 region has 13 residues. The germline gives CDR1 SQVTM, CDR2 ANQGSEA. Trimming shortened V by 1 base and J by 4 bases, and 9 bases separated the two germline ends. CDR3 residues: CSVEGTEADTQYF. As DNA, the CDR3 is TGCAGCGTTGAAGGGACAGAAGCAGATACGCAGTATTTT.

CDR3 residues: CASSYSMPGYEQYF. In DNA form, the CDR3 reads TGTGCCAGCAGTTACTCGATGCCGGGTTACGAGCAGTACTTC. The chain has TRBV6-5 and TRBJ2-7, with D hard to call. The ends were cut back, 0 bases at V and 4 bases at J, with 10 bases in the middle. Per germline, CDR1 MNHEY and CDR2 SVGAGI. The CDR3 extends over 14 amino acids.

V gene TRBV28 combines with J gene TRBJ1-2, with a weak D call TRBD1 (5 bases). Germline CDR1 reads MDHEN; CDR2 reads SYDVKM. With 6 bases removed from V and 8 bases from J, the gap between germline ends came to 19 bases. The CDR3 totals 14 residues. CDR3 in DNA: TGTGCCAGCAGCTCTCCCCCGGGACTCGGGGGCTACACCTTC. Encoded protein: CASSSPPGLGGYTF.

J is TRBJ2-1 and V is TRBV7-6; 10 bases are a match to TRBD2. V was pared by 5 bases and J by 5 bases, with 9 bases of the junction left unmatched. This CDR3 has 16 residues. Looked up from germline, CDR1 is SGHVS and CDR2 is FNYEAQ. The DNA for the CDR3 is TGTGCCAGCAGCCCCCAGGCTAGCGGGAGTGACAATGAGCAGTTCTTC. Its protein product is CASSPQASGSDNEQFF. Full variable domain (missing parts from reference TRBV7-6 and TRBJ2-1): GAGVSQSPRYKVTKRGQDVALRCDPISGHVSLYWYRQALGQGPEFLTYFNYEAQQDKSGLPNDRFSAERPEGSISTLTIQRTEQRDSAMYRCASSPQASGSDNEQFFGPGTRLTVL.

This chain joins TRBV12-3 or TRBV12-4 and TRBJ1-1; tentatively, D is TRBD1 (5 bases). V gave up 3 bases and J gave up 0 bases, with 11 bases separating them. The CDR3 is 15 residues long. Here the CDR3 reads CASSFNPGLNTEAFF. The CDR3 DNA sequence: TGTGCCAGCAGTTTTAATCCAGGGCTGAACACTGAAGCTTTCTTT.

The genes are TRBV7-8 and TRBJ1-6; D might be TRBD1 (5 bases). The CDR3 has 15 residues. Germline values: CDR1 SGHVS, CDR2 FQNEAQ. The V gene lost 5 bases and the J gene lost 14 bases, with 22 bases spanning the gap. This CDR3 is CASSGGAVGSRALHF. CDR3 bases: TGTGCCAGCAGCGGAGGGGCAGTTGGGTCAAGGGCCCTCCACTTT.

This chain uses TRBV25-1 with TRBJ2-3; D unresolved. This CDR3 has 16 residues. The ends were cut back, 1 base at V and 0 bases at J, with 11 bases in the middle. The V gene's germline CDR1 is MGHDK and CDR2 SYGVNS. This CDR3 is CASSEFPDASTDTQYF. CDR3 DNA: TGTGCCAGCAGTGAATTCCCTGACGCTAGCACAGATACGCAGTATTTT.

This clonotype was seen a few times. The V call is TRBV18, the J call TRBJ1-2; 8 bases line up with TRBD1. Trimming at V came to 6 bases and at J to 2 bases, leaving 17 bases not matched to a gene. Germline CDR1 is KGHSH and CDR2 is LQKENI. The CDR3 runs 18 residues. The CDR3 region is CASSPIELHRTGNYGYTF. The CDR3 DNA sequence: TGTGCCAGCTCTCCCATAGAACTCCACCGGACAGGGAACTATGGCTACACCTTC.